These T cell receptor beta chains were read from a single sample in a study of identical twins. TCRdb analysed the 5' RACE reads with MiXCR anew, one entry per CDR3 protein. The sample carries roughly 770,000 distinct CDR3 sequences, around a sixth recorded once. These same records also appear under a second study, on T cells expressing NK-cell markers.

Material for sequencing was PBMCs. These receptors were taken from a young woman in good health. CDR3s include the opening cysteine and the closing phenylalanine or tryptophan. Each record gives: CDR3 protein, CDR3 DNA, D gene, J gene, clone size, V gene. D genes are given only for firm matches. Clone size, where shown, is once, few, many, or a class for clones that have expanded.

CDR3 protein: CSARRGASYEQYF
CDR3 DNA: TGCAGTGCTAGACGGGGGGCCTCCTACGAGCAGTACTTC
D gene: .
J gene: TRBJ2-7
clone size: few
V gene: TRBV20-1

CDR3 protein: CASSYHGEVSYNEQFF
CDR3 DNA: TGTGCCAGCAGCTACCACGGAGAAGTCTCCTACAATGAGCAGTTCTTC
D gene: .
J gene: TRBJ2-1
clone size: few
V gene: TRBV14

CDR3 protein: CASSDAQGRYNEQFF
CDR3 DNA: TGTGCCAGCAGTGATGCTCAGGGGCGGTACAATGAGCAGTTCTTC
D gene: .
J gene: TRBJ2-1
clone size: .
V gene: TRBV6-4

CDR3 protein: CSASGGLYNEQFF
CDR3 DNA: TGCAGTGCTAGCGGGGGTTTATACAATGAGCAGTTCTTC
D gene: .
J gene: TRBJ2-1
clone size: few
V gene: TRBV20-1

CDR3 protein: CASSFLPGTSGTDTQYF
CDR3 DNA: TGCGCCAGCAGCTTTCTCCCCGGGACTAGCGGGACAGATACGCAGTATTTT
D gene: TRBD2
J gene: TRBJ2-3
clone size: many
V gene: TRBV5-1

CDR3 protein: CASRDTGVEGTSGRTQYF
CDR3 DNA: TGTGCCAGCAGGGACACAGGGGTCGAAGGGACTAGCGGGAGGACCCAGTACTTC
D gene: TRBD2
J gene: TRBJ2-5
clone size: .
V gene: TRBV2

CDR3 protein: CASSPPWGAYNEQFF
CDR3 DNA: TGTGCCAGCAGCCCCCCGTGGGGCGCCTACAATGAGCAGTTCTTC
D gene: .
J gene: TRBJ2-1
clone size: .
V gene: TRBV7-8

CDR3 protein: CASPANTGELFF
CDR3 DNA: TGTGCCAGTCCCGCGAACACCGGGGAGCTGTTTTTT
D gene: .
J gene: TRBJ2-2
clone size: .
V gene: TRBV12-3/TRBV12-4

CDR3 protein: CASSPTARRQYF
CDR3 DNA: TGCGCCAGCAGCCCCACCGCGAGGAGGCAGTACTTC
D gene: .
J gene: TRBJ2-7
clone size: .
V gene: TRBV4-3

CDR3 protein: CASSPLGHLYEQYF
CDR3 DNA: TGTGCCAGCAGCCCCTTGGGACACCTCTACGAGCAGTACTTC
D gene: .
J gene: TRBJ2-7
clone size: .
V gene: TRBV7-9

CDR3 protein: CASSLLGGQGAFF
CDR3 DNA: TGTGCCAGCAGCTTATTAGGGGGACAGGGGGCTTTCTTT
D gene: TRBD1
J gene: TRBJ1-1
clone size: .
V gene: TRBV7-3

CDR3 protein: CASRGTEETQYF
CDR3 DNA: TGTGCCAGCAGAGGGACGGAAGAGACCCAGTACTTC
D gene: .
J gene: TRBJ2-5
clone size: few
V gene: TRBV2

CDR3 protein: CASRPPTGGHYNEQFF
CDR3 DNA: TGTGCCAGCAGACCCCCGACGGGGGGGCACTACAATGAGCAGTTCTTC
D gene: TRBD2
J gene: TRBJ2-1
clone size: .
V gene: TRBV12-3/TRBV12-4

CDR3 protein: CASSQAPGAYEQYF
CDR3 DNA: TGTGCCAGCAGCCAAGCGCCAGGCGCCTACGAGCAGTACTTC
D gene: .
J gene: TRBJ2-7
clone size: .
V gene: TRBV14

CDR3 protein: CASSLYTLPGAFF
CDR3 DNA: TGTGCCAGCAGCCTTTACACCCTACCTGGGGCTTTCTTT
D gene: .
J gene: TRBJ1-1
clone size: few
V gene: TRBV3-1

CDR3 protein: CASSFPSSSVTDTQYF
CDR3 DNA: TGTGCCAGCAGCTTCCCCAGCAGTTCCGTCACAGATACGCAGTATTTT
D gene: .
J gene: TRBJ2-3
clone size: .
V gene: TRBV7-9

CDR3 protein: CASSPSTSSYEQYF
CDR3 DNA: TGTGCCAGCAGCCCGTCGACTAGTTCCTACGAGCAGTACTTC
D gene: .
J gene: TRBJ2-7
clone size: .
V gene: TRBV3-1

CDR3 protein: CASRAPGLAGALSGNEQFF
CDR3 DNA: TGTGCCAGCAGAGCACCCGGACTAGCGGGAGCGCTGTCTGGCAATGAGCAGTTCTTC
D gene: TRBD2
J gene: TRBJ2-1
clone size: .
V gene: TRBV12-3/TRBV12-4

CDR3 protein: CASSQDPLSGNTIYF
CDR3 DNA: TGTGCCAGCAGCCAAGACCCCCTCTCTGGAAACACCATATATTTT
D gene: .
J gene: TRBJ1-3
clone size: few
V gene: TRBV3-1

CDR3 protein: CASSPGTVSLEQYF
CDR3 DNA: TGTGCCAGCAGTCCCGGGACAGTTTCCCTGGAGCAGTACTTC
D gene: TRBD1
J gene: TRBJ2-7
clone size: few
V gene: TRBV12-3/TRBV12-4

CDR3 protein: CSARGQGASEQYF
CDR3 DNA: TGCAGTGCTAGGGGACAGGGGGCCTCGGAGCAGTACTTC
D gene: TRBD1
J gene: TRBJ2-7
clone size: .
V gene: TRBV20-1

CDR3 protein: CASSQTTGSADTQYF
CDR3 DNA: TGTGCCAGCAGCCAAACGACAGGGAGTGCAGATACGCAGTATTTT
D gene: TRBD1
J gene: TRBJ2-3
clone size: .
V gene: TRBV14

CDR3 protein: CASSLQVYSGNTIYF
CDR3 DNA: TGTGCCAGCAGCTTACAGGTTTACTCTGGAAACACCATATATTTT
D gene: .
J gene: TRBJ1-3
clone size: few
V gene: TRBV21-1

CDR3 protein: CSASGANYGYTF
CDR3 DNA: TGCAGTGCTAGTGGAGCTAACTATGGCTACACCTTC
D gene: .
J gene: TRBJ1-2
clone size: .
V gene: TRBV20-1

CDR3 protein: CASSPGGGSSYNEQFF
CDR3 DNA: TGCGCCAGCAGCCCCGGCGGGGGTAGCTCCTACAATGAGCAGTTCTTC
D gene: TRBD2
J gene: TRBJ2-1
clone size: many
V gene: TRBV5-1

CDR3 protein: CASSLSRVTNTGELFF
CDR3 DNA: TGCGCCAGCAGCTTATCCAGGGTAACGAACACCGGGGAGCTGTTTTTT
D gene: .
J gene: TRBJ2-2
clone size: .
V gene: TRBV5-1

CDR3 protein: CSARLAGLQETQYF
CDR3 DNA: TGCAGTGCTAGACTAGCGGGATTACAAGAGACCCAGTACTTC
D gene: TRBD2
J gene: TRBJ2-5
clone size: .
V gene: TRBV20-1

CDR3 protein: CASSFLGVDSPLHF
CDR3 DNA: TGTGCCAGCAGTTTTCTAGGGGTGGATTCACCCCTCCACTTT
D gene: .
J gene: TRBJ1-6
clone size: .
V gene: TRBV12-3/TRBV12-4

CDR3 protein: CSARDLSKYEQYF
CDR3 DNA: TGCAGTGCTAGAGATCTTTCGAAGTACGAGCAGTACTTC
D gene: .
J gene: TRBJ2-7
clone size: few
V gene: TRBV20-1

CDR3 protein: CASSPGAYQPQHF
CDR3 DNA: TGCGCCAGCAGCCCAGGGGCGTATCAGCCCCAGCATTTT
D gene: .
J gene: TRBJ1-5
clone size: .
V gene: TRBV5-1

CDR3 protein: CASRPGLAGAPDGELFF
CDR3 DNA: TGTGCCAGCAGACCCGGACTAGCGGGGGCCCCGGACGGGGAGCTGTTTTTT
D gene: TRBD2
J gene: TRBJ2-2
clone size: .
V gene: TRBV12-3/TRBV12-4

CDR3 protein: CSAGQAVAEQYF
CDR3 DNA: TGCAGCGCTGGACAGGCGGTGGCCGAGCAGTACTTC
D gene: TRBD1
J gene: TRBJ2-7
clone size: many
V gene: TRBV29-1

CDR3 protein: CASSLRVRGSTDTQYF
CDR3 DNA: TGCGCCAGCAGCTTGAGAGTTCGAGGGTCCACAGATACGCAGTATTTT
D gene: .
J gene: TRBJ2-3
clone size: few
V gene: TRBV5-1

CDR3 protein: CASSLDRQGTYEQYF
CDR3 DNA: TGTGCCAGCAGCTTAGACAGACAGGGTACCTACGAGCAGTACTTC
D gene: TRBD1
J gene: TRBJ2-7
clone size: .
V gene: TRBV7-9

CDR3 protein: CASSSQGHTFEAFF
CDR3 DNA: TGTGCCAGCAGTTCACAGGGCCACACCTTCGAAGCTTTCTTT
D gene: .
J gene: TRBJ1-1
clone size: .
V gene: TRBV6-5

CDR3 protein: CASSLGGLWDEQFF
CDR3 DNA: TGCGCCAGCAGCCTGGGGGGCCTCTGGGATGAGCAGTTCTTC
D gene: .
J gene: TRBJ2-1
clone size: .
V gene: TRBV5-1

CDR3 protein: CAISDDSTDTQYF
CDR3 DNA: TGTGCCATCAGTGACGACTCCACAGATACGCAGTATTTT
D gene: .
J gene: TRBJ2-3
clone size: few
V gene: TRBV10-3

CDR3 protein: CSASYGGRIDTQYF
CDR3 DNA: TGCAGTGCTAGTTACGGCGGGAGGATAGATACGCAGTATTTT
D gene: TRBD2
J gene: TRBJ2-3
clone size: few
V gene: TRBV20-1

CDR3 protein: CASSLGQSSNYGYTF
CDR3 DNA: TGTGCCAGCAGCTTGGGACAGAGCTCTAACTATGGCTACACCTTC
D gene: TRBD1
J gene: TRBJ1-2
clone size: few
V gene: TRBV7-9

CDR3 protein: CAISQTGGDFGYTF
CDR3 DNA: TGTGCCATCAGTCAGACAGGGGGCGATTTTGGCTACACCTTC
D gene: TRBD1
J gene: TRBJ1-2
clone size: .
V gene: TRBV10-3